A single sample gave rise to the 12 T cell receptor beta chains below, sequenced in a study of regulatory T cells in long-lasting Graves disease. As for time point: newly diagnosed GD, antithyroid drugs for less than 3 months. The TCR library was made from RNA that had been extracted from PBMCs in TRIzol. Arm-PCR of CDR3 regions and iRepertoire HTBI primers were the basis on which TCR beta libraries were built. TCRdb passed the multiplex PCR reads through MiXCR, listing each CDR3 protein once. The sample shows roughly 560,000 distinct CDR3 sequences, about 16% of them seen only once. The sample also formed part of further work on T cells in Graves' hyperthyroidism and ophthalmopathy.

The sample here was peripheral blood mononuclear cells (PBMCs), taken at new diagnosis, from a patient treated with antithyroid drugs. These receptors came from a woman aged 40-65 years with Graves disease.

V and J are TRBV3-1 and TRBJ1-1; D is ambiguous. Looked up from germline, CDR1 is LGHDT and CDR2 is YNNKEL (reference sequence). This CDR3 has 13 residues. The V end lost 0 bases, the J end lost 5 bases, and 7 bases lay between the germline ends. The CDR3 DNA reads TGTGCCAGCAGCCAAGACACAGAGACTGAAGCTTTCTTT. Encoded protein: CASSQDTETEAFF.

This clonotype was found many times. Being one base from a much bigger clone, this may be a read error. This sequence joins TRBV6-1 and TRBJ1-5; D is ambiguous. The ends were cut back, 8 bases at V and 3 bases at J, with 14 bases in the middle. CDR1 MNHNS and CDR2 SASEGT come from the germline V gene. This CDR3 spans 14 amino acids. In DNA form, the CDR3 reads TGTGCCAGCGACGGGATGGGTAACAATCAGCCCCAGCATTTT. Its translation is CASDGMGNNQPQHF.

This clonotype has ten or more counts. The CDR3 sequence is CASSAQPGMNTEAFF. The CDR3 DNA reads as TGCGCCAGCAGCGCGCAACCAGGTATGAACACTGAAGCTTTCTTT. This chain connects TRBV5-1 to TRBJ1-1; unclear D gene. CDR3 length: 15 amino acids. The V and J ends lost 4 bases and 0 bases respectively, with 13 bases between them. From germline, CDR1 is SGHRS and CDR2 YFSETQ.

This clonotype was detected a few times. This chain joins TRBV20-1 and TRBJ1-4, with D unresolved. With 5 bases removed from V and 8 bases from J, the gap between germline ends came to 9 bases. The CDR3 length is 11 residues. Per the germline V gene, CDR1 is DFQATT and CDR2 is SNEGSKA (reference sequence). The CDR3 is CSAFAYEKLFF. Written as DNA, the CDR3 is TGCAGTGCTTTTGCTTACGAAAAACTGTTTTTT.

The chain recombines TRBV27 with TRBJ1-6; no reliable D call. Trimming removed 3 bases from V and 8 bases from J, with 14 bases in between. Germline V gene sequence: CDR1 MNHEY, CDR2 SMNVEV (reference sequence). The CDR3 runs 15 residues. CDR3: CASSLGSGGHSPLHF. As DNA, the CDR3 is TGTGCCAGCAGTTTGGGCAGTGGAGGCCATTCACCCCTCCACTTT.

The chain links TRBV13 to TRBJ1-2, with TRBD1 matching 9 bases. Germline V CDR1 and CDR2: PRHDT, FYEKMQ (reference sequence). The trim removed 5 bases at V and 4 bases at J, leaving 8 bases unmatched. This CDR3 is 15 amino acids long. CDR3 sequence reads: CASSHPTGGFYGYTF. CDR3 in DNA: TGTGCCAGCAGCCATCCGACAGGGGGATTCTATGGCTACACCTTC.

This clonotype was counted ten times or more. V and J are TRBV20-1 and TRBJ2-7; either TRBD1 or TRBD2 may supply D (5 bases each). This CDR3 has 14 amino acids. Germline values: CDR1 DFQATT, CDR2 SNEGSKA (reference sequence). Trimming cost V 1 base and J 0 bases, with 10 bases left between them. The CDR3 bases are TGCAGTGCTAGAGCCGGGACGGCCTCCTACGAGCAGTACTTC. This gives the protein CSARAGTASYEQYF.

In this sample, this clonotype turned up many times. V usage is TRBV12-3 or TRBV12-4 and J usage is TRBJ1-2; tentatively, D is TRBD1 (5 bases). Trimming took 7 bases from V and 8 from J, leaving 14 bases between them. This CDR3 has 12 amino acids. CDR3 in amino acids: CASIIGVGGYTF. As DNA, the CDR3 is TGTGCCAGCATTATAGGGGTGGGGGGCTACACCTTC.

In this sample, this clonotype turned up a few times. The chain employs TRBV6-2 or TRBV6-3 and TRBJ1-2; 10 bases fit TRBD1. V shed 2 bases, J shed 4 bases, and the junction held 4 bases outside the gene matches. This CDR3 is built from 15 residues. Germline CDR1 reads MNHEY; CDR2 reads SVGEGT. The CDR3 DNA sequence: TGTGCCAGCAGTTACACCCGACAGGGGGCCTATGGCTACACCTTC. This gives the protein CASSYTRQGAYGYTF.

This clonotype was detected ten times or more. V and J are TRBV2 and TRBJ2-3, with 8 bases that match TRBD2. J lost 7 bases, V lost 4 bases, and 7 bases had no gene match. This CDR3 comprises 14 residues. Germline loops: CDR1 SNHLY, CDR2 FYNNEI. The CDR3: CASSVIAGRYTQYF. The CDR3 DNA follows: TGTGCCAGCAGTGTAATAGCGGGGAGGTATACGCAGTATTTT.

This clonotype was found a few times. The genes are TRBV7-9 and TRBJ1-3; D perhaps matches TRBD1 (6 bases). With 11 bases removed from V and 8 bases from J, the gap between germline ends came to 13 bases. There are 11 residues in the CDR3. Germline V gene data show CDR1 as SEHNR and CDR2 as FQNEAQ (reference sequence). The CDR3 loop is CAGHRVDTIYF. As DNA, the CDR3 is TGTGCCGGACACAGGGTTGACACCATATATTTT.

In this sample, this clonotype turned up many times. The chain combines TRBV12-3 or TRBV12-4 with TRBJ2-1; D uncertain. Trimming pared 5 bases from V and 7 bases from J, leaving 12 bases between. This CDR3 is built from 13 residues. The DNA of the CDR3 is TGTGCCAGCAGTCTTGATGGGTGGAATGAGCAGTTCTTC. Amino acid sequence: CASSLDGWNEQFF.